This TCR beta chain is from a study of T-cell reconstitution after alpha-beta-depleted transplantation in children. Broader study findings: Alpha-beta T cells present about two months after transplant were reported to originate from several hundred expanded graft clones. Newly generated T cells supplied most T-cell counts and diversity one year post-transplant.

During its preparation, the TCRbeta library received unique molecular identifiers. TCRdb processed the PCR reads anew with MiXCR; each CDR3 protein has one entry. The data show 480,000 or so distinct CDR3 sequences, roughly 10% seen once. This clonotype has ten or more counts. Antigen specificity is unknown. The CDR3 runs to 12 residues. This sequence originates from a child younger than 10 with inherited bone marrow failure, due to receive a stem cell transplant. The chain links TRBV12-3 or TRBV12-4 to TRBJ2-5, with D maybe TRBD1 (5 bases). The sample was PBMCs, taken before TCRalphabeta/CD19-depleted stem cell transplant. As DNA, the CDR3 is TGTCCACAATCTGGGGCAGCGGAGACCCAGTACTTC. It specifies CPQSGAAETQYF.